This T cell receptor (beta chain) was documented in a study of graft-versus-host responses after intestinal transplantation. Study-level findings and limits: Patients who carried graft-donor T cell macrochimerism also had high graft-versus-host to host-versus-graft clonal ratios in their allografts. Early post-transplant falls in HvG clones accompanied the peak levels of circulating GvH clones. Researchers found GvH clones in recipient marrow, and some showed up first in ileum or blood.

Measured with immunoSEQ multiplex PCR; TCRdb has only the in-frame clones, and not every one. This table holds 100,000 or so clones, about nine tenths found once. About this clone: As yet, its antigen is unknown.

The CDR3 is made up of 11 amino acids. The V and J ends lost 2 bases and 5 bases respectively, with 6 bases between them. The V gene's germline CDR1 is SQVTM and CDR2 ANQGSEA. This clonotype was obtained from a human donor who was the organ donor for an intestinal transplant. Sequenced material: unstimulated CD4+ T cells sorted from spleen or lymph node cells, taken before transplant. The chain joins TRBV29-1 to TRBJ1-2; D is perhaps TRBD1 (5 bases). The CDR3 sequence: CSVERGYGYTF. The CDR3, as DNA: TGCAGCGTTGAAAGGGGTTATGGCTACACCTTC.